Each of the 29 T cell receptor beta chains below was sequenced from the same sample in a study of CD8+ T cells in alopecia areata. Treatment given: oral pan-JAK inhibitor, 5-10 mg twice daily. Sequencing relied on a cDNA template that was reverse transcribed from extracted RNA. Produced via immunoSEQ multiplex PCR; TCRdb's table is partial and in-frame only. The table has about 180,000 clones, roughly 53% seen once. The sample consisted of CD8+ T cells sorted from blood, taken at week 24, from a patient treated with tofacitinib. All receptors come from a human donor with alopecia areata.

The rearrangement links TRBV7-3 to TRBJ2-3; no clear D. CDR1 is SGHTA and CDR2 is FQGTGA in the germline V gene. V was trimmed by 4 bases and J by 10 bases, leaving 6 bases between them. This CDR3 spans 10 amino acids. As DNA, the CDR3 is TGTGCCAGCAGCTCCTGGGCGCAGTATTTT. Translating gives CASSSWAQYF.

The rearrangement uses TRBV11-2 and TRBJ1-1, with D possibly matching TRBD1 (5 bases). Germline V gene sequence: CDR1 SGHAT, CDR2 FQNNGV. Trimming left V 2 bases short and J 3 bases short, with 10 bases between. CDR3 length: 14 amino acids. CDR3 amino acids: CASSLPEGDTEAFF. For the CDR3, the DNA is TGTGCCAGCAGCTTACCCGAAGGGGACACTGAAGCTTTCTTT.

The genes are TRBV13 and TRBJ2-7; TRBD1 aligns across 7 bases. Germline lookup yields CDR1 PRHDT and CDR2 FYEKMQ (reference sequence). This CDR3 is 14 amino acids long. With 5 bases clipped from V and 3 bases from J, the junction kept 7 bases outside the gene matches. CDR3 sequence (DNA): TGTGCCAGCAGCGCCCCGGGACAGAACTACGAGCAGTACTTC. Translation: CASSAPGQNYEQYF.

The genes are TRBV13 and TRBJ2-7; tentative D call: TRBD1 (5 bases). V was pared by 0 bases and J by 1 base, with 10 bases between. Looked up from germline, CDR1 is PRHDT and CDR2 is FYEKMQ (reference sequence). This CDR3 region has 15 residues. Here the CDR3 reads CASSLGAGWSYEQYF. DNA for the CDR3: TGTGCCAGCAGCTTAGGGGCAGGGTGGTCCTACGAGCAGTACTTC.

This chain uses TRBV4-3 with TRBJ2-7; 7 nucleotides align to TRBD1. Germline V gene data show CDR1 as LGHNA and CDR2 as YSLEER. There are 14 residues in the CDR3. The ends lost 0 bases at V and 6 bases at J; junction bases unmatched: 5. The CDR3 loop reads CASSQDRTGTEQYF. The CDR3 region has the DNA TGCGCCAGCAGCCAAGATCGGACAGGAACCGAGCAGTACTTC.

This clone was seen only a few times. This rearrangement joins TRBV27 to TRBJ2-7; 7 bases fit TRBD1. V was clipped by 4 bases and J by 3 bases; unmatched bases: 9. This CDR3 spans 15 amino acids. CDR1 and CDR2 from the germline V gene are MNHEY and SMNVEV (reference sequence). Here the CDR3 DNA reads TGTGCCAGCAGTTCCCCGCTCCGACAGGGCTACGAGCAGTACTTC. Its translation: CASSSPLRQGYEQYF.

V is TRBV13 and J is TRBJ2-1, with D uncertain. The CDR3 consists of 12 residues. The germline V and J ends were trimmed by 5 bases and 10 bases, with 12 bases remaining between them. Germline CDR1 and CDR2: PRHDT and FYEKMQ (reference sequence). CDR3 in DNA: TGTGCCAGCAGCCCCTCTCTAGGGGAGCAGTTCTTC. Translation gives CASSPSLGEQFF.

The rearrangement uses TRBV14 and TRBJ2-1, with 13 bases identical to TRBD2. Germline V gene lookup returns CDR1 SGHDN and CDR2 FVKESK. J was trimmed by 4 bases and V by 2 bases; bases with no gene match: 2. CDR3 size: 16 residues. The CDR3 region is CASSQLGLAGYNEQFF. The CDR3 nucleotides are TGTGCCAGCAGCCAATTGGGACTAGCGGGGTACAATGAGCAGTTCTTC.

The CDR3 DNA is TGTGCCAGCAGTGGGACAAACTATGGCTACACCTTC. This gives the protein CASSGTNYGYTF. The J gene is TRBJ1-2, the V gene TRBV2, with a tentative D call TRBD1 (5 bases). This CDR3 contains 12 residues. Germline CDR1 is SNHLY and CDR2 is FYNNEI. The germline V and J ends were trimmed by 4 bases and 2 bases, with 5 bases remaining between them.

The gene calls are TRBV2 and TRBJ2-1; 11 bases map to TRBD2. The CDR3 sequence is 15 residues long. The trim removed 3 bases at V and 4 bases at J, leaving 2 bases unmatched. Germline CDR1 SNHLY, CDR2 FYNNEI. The CDR3: CASSEGLADYNEQFF. The CDR3 DNA reads TGTGCCAGCAGTGAGGGACTAGCGGATTACAATGAGCAGTTCTTC.

The chain links TRBV30 to TRBJ1-5; D is perhaps TRBD1 (5 bases). The CDR3 contains 13 residues. Germline assignment: CDR1 GTSNPN and CDR2 SVGIG (reference sequence). Trimming took 0 bases from V and 8 from J, leaving 11 bases between them. The CDR3 DNA reads as TGTGCCTGGAGTGTGGGGGATTTGGAGCCCCAGCATTTT. Translated: CAWSVGDLEPQHF.

This clone was counted a few times. The CDR3 nucleotides are TGTGCCAGCAGCCCCGGGACTAGCAACGAGCAGTACTTC. Translating it yields CASSPGTSNEQYF. The V call is TRBV5-4, the J call TRBJ2-7; 9 bases line up with TRBD2. The trim removed 4 bases at V and 5 bases at J, leaving 4 bases unmatched. Germline assignment: CDR1 SGHNT and CDR2 YYREEE (reference sequence). The CDR3 runs 13 residues. Combining the CDR3 with reference TRBV5-4 and TRBJ2-7 gives the whole variable domain ETGVTQSPTHLIKTRGQQVTLRCSSQSGHNTVSWYQQALGQGPQFIFQYYREEENGRGNFPPRFSGLQFPNYSSELNVNALELDDSALYLCASSPGTSNEQYFGPGTRLTVT.

This chain joins TRBV4-3 and TRBJ2-1; 7 bases map to TRBD2. CDR3 length equals 16 residues. Germline V lookup: CDR1 LGHNA, CDR2 YSLEER. V trimming: 0 bases; J trimming: 3 bases; junction bases outside the gene matches: 5. In DNA, the CDR3 is TGCGCCAGCAGCCAAGATTGGGGGGGGATCTACAATGAGCAGTTCTTC. Its translation is CASSQDWGGIYNEQFF.

This clone appeared a few times. This rearrangement joins TRBV7-2 to TRBJ2-1; D gene ambiguous. Trimming pared 0 bases from V and 9 bases from J, leaving 18 bases between. CDR3 size: 16 residues. Per the germline V gene, CDR1 is SGHTA and CDR2 is FQGNSA. CDR3 nucleotides: TGTGCCAGCAGCTTAGCGGCAGCTGGGGTGGTTGGTGAGCAGTTCTTC. Translated, it gives CASSLAAAGVVGEQFF.

About this clone itself: The same CDR3 also results from other DNA sequences found in this sample. The chain combines TRBV4-2 with TRBJ2-2; D is ambiguous. Germline V gene sequence: CDR1 LGHNA, CDR2 YNFKEQ. CDR3 size: 12 residues. Trimming removed 2 bases at V and 2 bases at J, with 0 bases between. This CDR3 reads CASSQNTGELFF. CDR3 bases: TGTGCCAGCAGCCAAAACACCGGGGAGCTGTTTTTT.

This clone appeared a few times. The V and J genes are TRBV6-5 and TRBJ1-1, with D uncertain. Germline V gene sequence: CDR1 MNHEY, CDR2 SVGAGI. V shed 8 bases and J shed 6 bases, with 10 bases lying between them. The CDR3 has 11 residues. In DNA, the CDR3 is TGTGCCAGCGGTCGGACCTCTGAAGCTTTCTTT. Its protein is CASGRTSEAFF.

This clone was counted between two and nine times. The chain joins TRBV7-9 to TRBJ1-1; D gene unclear. CDR1 is SEHNR and CDR2 is FQNEAQ in the germline V gene (reference sequence). With 6 bases removed from V and 1 base from J, the gap between germline ends came to 9 bases. CDR3 size: 13 residues. The CDR3 DNA follows: TGTGCCAGCAGGGCAACAACGAACACTGAAGCTTTCTTT. It codes for CASRATTNTEAFF.

This clone was seen a few times. The J gene is TRBJ2-5, the V gene TRBV7-6, with D perhaps matching TRBD1 (5 bases). Trimming stripped 1 base from V and 2 bases from J, with 11 bases between. Per germline, CDR1 SGHVS and CDR2 FNYEAQ. The CDR3 has 15 residues. The chain's CDR3 is CASSLEWGGQETQYF. In DNA form, the CDR3 reads TGTGCCAGCAGCTTAGAGTGGGGCGGACAAGAGACCCAGTACTTC.

This clone was recorded a few times. The chain carries TRBV14 and TRBJ1-2; 9 positions agree with TRBD1. CDR1 and CDR2 from the germline V gene are SGHDN and FVKESK. With V trimmed by 1 base and J by 6 bases, 9 bases remained unmatched. This CDR3 is 16 amino acids long. CDR3 residues: CASSQAGTGRRDGYTF. The CDR3 coding sequence is TGTGCCAGCAGCCAAGCCGGGACAGGGAGGAGAGATGGCTACACCTTC.

The CDR3 bases are TGCAGCGTCTCTACCCCCAGGGGCTACGAGCAGTACTTC. Translation: CSVSTPRGYEQYF. The chain recombines TRBV29-1 with TRBJ2-7, with TRBD1 as a possible D gene (6 bases). The germline CDR1 and CDR2 sequences are SQVTM and ANQGSEA. V shed 6 bases and J shed 3 bases, with 15 bases lying between them. The CDR3 spans 13 residues.

This clone has more than one count but fewer than ten. The chain employs TRBV11-2 and TRBJ2-3, with 9 positions matching TRBD2. The germline gives CDR1 SGHAT, CDR2 FQNNGV. The CDR3 totals 17 residues. J gave up 5 bases and V 4 bases, and 13 bases lay outside the gene matches. The chain's CDR3 is CASSSTESGGPGDTQYF. In DNA, the CDR3 is TGTGCCAGCAGCTCCACCGAGAGCGGGGGGCCTGGAGATACGCAGTATTTT.

A few counts support this clone. The CDR3 is CASSLDRAGAIDTQYF. The CDR3 region has the DNA TGTGCCAGCAGCTTAGACCGAGCGGGGGCTATAGATACGCAGTATTTT. The V call is TRBV11-2, the J call TRBJ2-3, with TRBD2 matching over 8 bases. J lost 5 bases, V lost 0 bases, and 7 bases had no gene match. Germline V gene lookup returns CDR1 SGHAT and CDR2 FQNNGV. This CDR3 has 16 amino acids.

In its sample, this clone was seen a few times. The chain combines TRBV19 with TRBJ1-2, with 7 bases that match TRBD1. The V and J ends lost 6 bases and 4 bases, in that order; junction bases with no gene match: 8. This CDR3 has 14 amino acids. The V gene's germline CDR1 is LNHDA and CDR2 SQIVND (reference sequence). The CDR3 DNA reads as TGTGCCAGTAGCTGGGACAGACAACTCTATGGCTACACCTTC. This translates into CASSWDRQLYGYTF.

The chain joins TRBV29-1 to TRBJ1-1, with D unclear. The germline CDR1 and CDR2 sequences are SQVTM and ANQGSEA. V lost 2 bases to trimming and J lost 4 bases, with 11 bases between them. The CDR3 length is 13 residues. CDR3 in amino acids: CSVELGSLTEAFF. DNA of the CDR3: TGCAGCGTTGAATTGGGTTCCCTCACTGAAGCTTTCTTT.

The chain uses TRBV6-4 and TRBJ2-2; a weak D match, TRBD2 (6 bases). Trimming removed 5 bases at V and 2 bases at J, with 18 bases between. Germline V gives CDR1 MRHNA, CDR2 SNTAGT. CDR3 size: 17 residues. The CDR3 reads CASSPSPGLTNTGELFF. CDR3 sequence (DNA): TGTGCCAGCAGTCCATCCCCGGGACTCACCAACACCGGGGAGCTGTTTTTT.

This clone was seen more than once but under ten times. The J gene is TRBJ2-1, the V gene TRBV13; D gene uncertain. V lost 6 bases and J 5 bases, leaving 5 bases between the germline ends. The germline V gene encodes CDR1 PRHDT and CDR2 FYEKMQ (reference sequence). The CDR3 runs 11 residues. The CDR3: CASRADNEQFF. The CDR3 bases are TGTGCCAGCAGGGCGGACAATGAGCAGTTCTTC.

CDR3 sequence (DNA): TGCGCCAGCAGCCAAACCAGCGCCCTTAGCTCCTACGAGCAGTACTTC. It specifies CASSQTSALSSYEQYF. V is TRBV4-3 and J is TRBJ2-7; D remains ambiguous. Germline V gives CDR1 LGHNA, CDR2 YSLEER. The V gene lost 2 bases and the J gene lost 0 bases, with 14 bases spanning the gap. This CDR3 region has 16 residues.

This chain joins TRBV30 and TRBJ2-3; 7 positions match TRBD2. This CDR3 is built from 13 residues. Germline CDR1 is GTSNPN and CDR2 is SVGIG (reference sequence). Trimming cost V 2 bases and J 6 bases; bases outside gene matches: 5. In DNA, the CDR3 is TGTGCCTGGAGTCCGGACGGGGGGGATACGCAGTATTTT. Protein product: CAWSPDGGDTQYF.

This clone came up once. This rearrangement joins TRBV27 to TRBJ2-1, with a possible D match to TRBD2 (7 bases). V shed 5 bases and J shed 4 bases, with 15 bases lying between them. Germline CDR1 is MNHEY and CDR2 is SMNVEV (reference sequence). The CDR3 is 15 amino acids. The DNA for the CDR3 is TGTGCCAGCAGTCTCGGGGGGCACCTGTACAATGAGCAGTTCTTC. It translates to CASSLGGHLYNEQFF.